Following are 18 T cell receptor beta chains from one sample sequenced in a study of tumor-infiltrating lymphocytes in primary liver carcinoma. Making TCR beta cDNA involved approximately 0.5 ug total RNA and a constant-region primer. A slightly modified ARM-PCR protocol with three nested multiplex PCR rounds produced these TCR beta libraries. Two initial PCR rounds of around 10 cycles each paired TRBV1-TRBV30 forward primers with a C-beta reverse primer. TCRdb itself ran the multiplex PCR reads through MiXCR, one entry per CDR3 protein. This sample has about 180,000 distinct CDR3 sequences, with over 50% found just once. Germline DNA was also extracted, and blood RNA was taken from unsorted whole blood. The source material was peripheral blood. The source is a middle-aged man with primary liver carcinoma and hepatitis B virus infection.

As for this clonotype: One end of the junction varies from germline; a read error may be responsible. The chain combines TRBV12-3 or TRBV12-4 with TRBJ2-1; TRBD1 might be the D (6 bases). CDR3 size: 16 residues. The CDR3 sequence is CASSLPPTGPYDEQFF. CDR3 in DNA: TGTGCCAGCAGCCTTCCCCCGACAGGCCCCTACGATGAGCAGTTCTTC.

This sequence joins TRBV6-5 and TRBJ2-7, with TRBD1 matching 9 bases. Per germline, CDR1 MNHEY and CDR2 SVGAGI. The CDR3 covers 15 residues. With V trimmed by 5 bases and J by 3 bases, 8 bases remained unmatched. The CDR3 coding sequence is TGTGCCAGCAGTCGCCCGCCGGGACAGGGCTACGAGCAGTACTTC. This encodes CASSRPPGQGYEQYF.

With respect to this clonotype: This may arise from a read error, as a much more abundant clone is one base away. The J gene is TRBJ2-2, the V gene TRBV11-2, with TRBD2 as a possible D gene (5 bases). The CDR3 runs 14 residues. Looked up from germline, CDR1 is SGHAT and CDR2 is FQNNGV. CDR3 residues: CANSLDRGTGELFF. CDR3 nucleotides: TGTGCCAACAGCTTAGATCGGGGCACCGGGGAGCTGTTTTTT.

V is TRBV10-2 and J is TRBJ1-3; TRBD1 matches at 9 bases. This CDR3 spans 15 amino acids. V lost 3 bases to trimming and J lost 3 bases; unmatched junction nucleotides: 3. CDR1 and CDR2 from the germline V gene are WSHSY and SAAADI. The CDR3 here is CASSDRQGVGNTIYF. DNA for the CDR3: TGCGCCAGCAGTGACAGACAGGGGGTTGGAAACACCATATATTTT.

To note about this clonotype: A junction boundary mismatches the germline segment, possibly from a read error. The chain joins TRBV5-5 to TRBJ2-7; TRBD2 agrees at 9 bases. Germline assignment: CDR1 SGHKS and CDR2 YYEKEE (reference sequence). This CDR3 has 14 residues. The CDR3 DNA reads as TGTGTCAGCAGCTTGGGACTAGCCGAGGGCGAGCAGTACTTC. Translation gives CVSSLGLAEGEQYF.

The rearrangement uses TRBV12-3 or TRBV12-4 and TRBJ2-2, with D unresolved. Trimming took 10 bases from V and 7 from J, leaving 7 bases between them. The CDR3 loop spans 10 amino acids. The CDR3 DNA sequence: TGTGCCACGCACCACGGGGAGCTGTTTTTT. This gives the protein CATHHGELFF.

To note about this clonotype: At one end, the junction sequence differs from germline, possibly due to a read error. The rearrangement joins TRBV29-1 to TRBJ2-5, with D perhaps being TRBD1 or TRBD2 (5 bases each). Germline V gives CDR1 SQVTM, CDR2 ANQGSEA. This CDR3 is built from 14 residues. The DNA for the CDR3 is TGCAGCGCTGAAGGGACCGCCGATGGGGAGACCCAGTACTTC. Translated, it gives CSAEGTADGETQYF. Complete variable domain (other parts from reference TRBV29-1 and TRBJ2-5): SAVISQKPSRDICQRGTSLTIQCQVDSQVTMMFWYRQQPGQSLTLIATANQGSEATYESGFVIDKFPISRPNLTFSTLTVSNMSPEDSSIYLCSAEGTADGETQYFGPGTRLLVL.

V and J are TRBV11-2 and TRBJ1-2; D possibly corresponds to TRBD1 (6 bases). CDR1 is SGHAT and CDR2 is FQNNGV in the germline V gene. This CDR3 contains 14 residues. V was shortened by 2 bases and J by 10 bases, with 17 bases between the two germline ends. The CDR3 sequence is CASSLQQGVNDYTF. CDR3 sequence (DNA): TGTGCCAGCAGCTTACAACAGGGAGTGAATGACTACACCTTC. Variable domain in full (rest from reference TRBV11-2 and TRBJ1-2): EAGVAQSPRYKIIEKRQSVAFWCNPISGHATLYWYQQILGQGPKLLIQFQNNGVVDDSQLPKDRFSAERLKGVDSTLKIQPAKLEDSAVYLCASSLQQGVNDYTFGSGTRLTVV.

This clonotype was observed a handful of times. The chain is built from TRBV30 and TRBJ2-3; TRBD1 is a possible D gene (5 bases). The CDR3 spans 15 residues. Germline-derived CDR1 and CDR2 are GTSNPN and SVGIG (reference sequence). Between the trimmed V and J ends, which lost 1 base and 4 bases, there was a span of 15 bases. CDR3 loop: CAWSEPGQTADTQYF. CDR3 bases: TGTGCCTGGAGTGAGCCTGGACAAACGGCAGATACGCAGTATTTT.

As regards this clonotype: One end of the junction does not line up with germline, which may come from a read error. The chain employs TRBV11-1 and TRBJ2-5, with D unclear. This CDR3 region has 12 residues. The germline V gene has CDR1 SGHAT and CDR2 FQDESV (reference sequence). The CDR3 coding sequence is TGTGCCAGGAGCTTAAGTCGAGAGACCCAGAACTTC. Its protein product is CARSLSRETQNF.

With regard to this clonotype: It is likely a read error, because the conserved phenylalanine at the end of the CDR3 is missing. For the CDR3, the DNA is TGTGCCAGCAATCCGGGATTAGCGGGAGGTGGGACAGATACGCAGTATATT. Translated: CASNPGLAGGGTDTQYI. This chain joins TRBV4-2 and TRBJ2-3; TRBD2 aligns across 10 bases. J lost 3 bases, V lost 7 bases, and 13 bases had no gene match. Per germline, CDR1 LGHNA and CDR2 YNFKEQ. This CDR3 spans 17 amino acids.

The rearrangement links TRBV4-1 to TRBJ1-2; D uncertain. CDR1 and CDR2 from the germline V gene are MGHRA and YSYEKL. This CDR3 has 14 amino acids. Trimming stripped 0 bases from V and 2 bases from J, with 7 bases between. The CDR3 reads CASSQDPNNYGYTF. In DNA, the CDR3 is TGCGCCAGCAGCCAAGACCCCAACAACTATGGCTACACCTTC.

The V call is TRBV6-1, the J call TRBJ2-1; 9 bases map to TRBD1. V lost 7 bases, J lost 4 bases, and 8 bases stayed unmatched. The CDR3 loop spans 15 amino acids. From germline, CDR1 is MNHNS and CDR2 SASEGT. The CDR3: CASNPPGQGYNEQFF. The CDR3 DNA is TGTGCCAGCAACCCCCCGGGACAGGGATACAATGAGCAGTTCTTC.

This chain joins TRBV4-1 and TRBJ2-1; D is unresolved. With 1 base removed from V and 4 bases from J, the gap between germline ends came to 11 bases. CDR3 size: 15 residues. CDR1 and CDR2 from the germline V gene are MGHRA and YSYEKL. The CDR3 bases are TGCGCCAGCAGCCAAGTTGGGCTCAAGTACAATGAGCAGTTCTTC. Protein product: CASSQVGLKYNEQFF.

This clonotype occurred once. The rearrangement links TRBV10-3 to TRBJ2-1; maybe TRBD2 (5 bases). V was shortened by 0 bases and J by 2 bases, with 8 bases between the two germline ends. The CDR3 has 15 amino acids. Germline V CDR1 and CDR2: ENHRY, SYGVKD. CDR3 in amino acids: CAISESSGPYNEQFF. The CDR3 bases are TGTGCCATCAGTGAGTCCAGCGGCCCCTACAATGAGCAGTTCTTC.

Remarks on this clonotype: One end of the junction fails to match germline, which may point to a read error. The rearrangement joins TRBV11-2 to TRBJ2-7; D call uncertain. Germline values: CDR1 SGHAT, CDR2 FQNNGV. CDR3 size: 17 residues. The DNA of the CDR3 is TGTGCCAGCAGCCTACACCTGAGCTGGCGAATTTCCTACGAGCAGTATTTC. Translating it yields CASSLHLSWRISYEQYF.

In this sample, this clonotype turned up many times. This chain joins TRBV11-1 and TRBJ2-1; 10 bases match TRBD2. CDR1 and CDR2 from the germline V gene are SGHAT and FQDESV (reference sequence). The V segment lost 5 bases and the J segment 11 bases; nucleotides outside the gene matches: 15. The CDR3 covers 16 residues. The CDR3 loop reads CASSVRGDLAGVQQFF. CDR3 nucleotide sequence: TGTGCCAGCAGCGTACGGGGCGACCTAGCGGGAGTTCAGCAGTTCTTC.

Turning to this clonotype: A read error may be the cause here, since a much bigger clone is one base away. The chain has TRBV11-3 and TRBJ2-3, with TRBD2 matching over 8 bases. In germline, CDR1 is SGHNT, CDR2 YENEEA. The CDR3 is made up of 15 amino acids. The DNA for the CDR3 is TGTACCAGCAGCAGCGCGGGGGGTAGCATAGATACGCAGTATTTT. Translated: CTSSSAGGSIDTQYF.